This entry features one TCR beta chain sequence. This sample was taken from a study of T cell changes during pregnancy in multiple sclerosis. Sequenced by immunoSEQ multiplex PCR; TCRdb stores in-frame clones only, minus some. The sample carries about 70,000 clones, about 94% recorded once. V was clipped by 3 bases and J by 4 bases; unmatched bases: 15. CDR3 size: 18 residues. The chain couples TRBV23-1 to TRBJ2-5, with 9 bases identical to TRBD1. TRBV23-1 is given ORF status, its function remaining uncertain. The sequence was collected from a female donor with multiple sclerosis, enrolled in a pregnancy study. Material: peripheral blood, obtained in the third trimester of pregnancy. CDR3 loop: CASSHPTNRDRERETQYF. Written as DNA, the CDR3 is TGCGCCAGCAGTCACCCTACGAACCGGGACAGGGAGCGAGAGACCCAGTACTTC.